The rows below give T cell receptor beta chains drawn from one sample of a study of blood T cell repertoires in COVID-19. Assay used: immunoSEQ multiplex PCR; TCRdb lists only in-frame clones, some missing. The table records roughly 200,000 clones, about 81% of them present only once. The sequenced sample consisted of peripheral blood. These receptors all stem from an elderly woman with COVID-19, enrolled during active disease. Each CDR3 is given with its conserved first and last residue. Fields, in order: CDR3 length, clone size, V gene, J gene, D gene, CDR3 DNA, CDR3 protein. A D gene is named only where the DNA matches it firmly. Where a row states a size, it is once, few, many or the class of an expanded clone; other rows omit it.

15	medium-sized	TRBV28	TRBJ1-1	TRBD1	TGTGCCAGCAGTTTAACAGGGGGCGCCAGGACTGAAGCTTTCTTT	CASSLTGGARTEAFF
14	-	TRBV19	TRBJ2-3	-	TGTGCCAGTAGTATTGGACAGACCATTAATACGCAGTATTTT	CASSIGQTINTQYF
15	-	TRBV18	TRBJ2-2	-	TGTGCCAGCGAAATTGTCCGGGAGCGCACCGGGGAGCTGTTTTTT	CASEIVRERTGELFF
15	-	TRBV18	TRBJ2-5	TRBD2	TGTGCCAGCTCTCCTCTAGCGGGAGCTCGGGAGACCCAGTACTTC	CASSPLAGARETQYF
16	-	TRBV3-1/TRBV3-2	TRBJ2-3	TRBD2	TGTGCCAGCAGCCAACTGGGGACTAGCGGCACAGATACGCAGTATTTT	CASSQLGTSGTDTQYF
13	once	TRBV6-5	TRBJ2-2	-	TGTGCCAGCAGACTAGAAGACACCGGGGAGCTGTTTTTT	CASRLEDTGELFF
14	few	TRBV28	TRBJ2-1	TRBD2	TGTGCCAGCAGGGATAGCGGGAGTCGCAATGAGCAGTTCTTC	CASRDSGSRNEQFF
15	-	TRBV29-1	TRBJ2-3	TRBD2	TGCAGCGTAGAGGGACTAGCGGGTCGGACAGATACGCAGTATTTT	CSVEGLAGRTDTQYF
13	-	TRBV18	TRBJ2-7	TRBD2	TGTGCCAGCTCACCAGGACTAGCGGACGAGCAGTACTTC	CASSPGLADEQYF
14	-	TRBV7-9	TRBJ2-7	TRBD1	TGTGCCAGCAGCTACGCAGGGGGCGAGTACGAGCAGTACTTC	CASSYAGGEYEQYF
11	-	TRBV5-6	TRBJ2-7	-	TGTGCCAGCAGCCTCTATAGAGAGCAGTACTTC	CASSLYREQYF
17	-	TRBV13	TRBJ2-2	TRBD2	TGTGCCAGCAGCTTAGGATGGGCGGGAGTGAGTACCGGGGAGCTGTTTTTT	CASSLGWAGVSTGELFF
15	-	TRBV6-1	TRBJ2-3	-	TGTGCCAGCAGTTGGAGACAGGATTACACAGATACGCAGTATTTT	CASSWRQDYTDTQYF
17	-	TRBV7-8	TRBJ2-2	-	TGTGCCAGCAGCTTACTCGACACCCTGGGGAACACCGGGGAGCTGTTTTTT	CASSLLDTLGNTGELFF
13	once	TRBV7-9	TRBJ2-5	-	TGTGCCAGCAGCTTAGATACAGGGGAGACCCAGTACTTC	CASSLDTGETQYF
14	-	TRBV7-3	TRBJ2-1	TRBD2	TGTGCCAGCAGCTCCTCGGGGGGTTACAATGAGCAGTTCTTC	CASSSSGGYNEQFF
14	-	TRBV5-4	TRBJ1-1	-	TGTGCCAGCAGCTTGCGGCCAGGGAACACTGAAGCTTTCTTT	CASSLRPGNTEAFF
15	once	TRBV7-8	TRBJ2-7	TRBD2	TGTGCCAGCAGCTTAGGGACTAGCGGAAGTTACGAGCAGTACTTC	CASSLGTSGSYEQYF
13	-	TRBV6-6	TRBJ2-7	-	TGTGCCAGTCGGGGAACAGGGCTCTACGAGCAGTACTTC	CASRGTGLYEQYF
14	-	TRBV19	TRBJ2-3	-	TGTGCCAGTGGGGCCGGGGGTGGTACAGATACGCAGTATTTT	CASGAGGGTDTQYF
17	few	TRBV27	TRBJ1-5	-	TGTGCCAGCAAAATCTTACGGGACACTTATAGCAATCAGCCCCAGCATTTT	CASKILRDTYSNQPQHF
16	-	TRBV4-3	TRBJ1-3	-	TGCGCCAGCAGCCTCCTCGAAGCAGGGACTGGAAACACCATATATTTT	CASSLLEAGTGNTIYF
13	-	TRBV29-1	TRBJ1-2	TRBD1	TGCAGCGGTACAGGGGGCGAAAACTATGGCTACACCTTC	CSGTGGENYGYTF
15	-	TRBV9	TRBJ2-5	TRBD2	TGTGCCAGCAGCGTAATAGCGGGAACGGATGAGACCCAGTACTTC	CASSVIAGTDETQYF
15	-	TRBV9	TRBJ1-6	-	TGTGCCAGCAGCGTAGGTGGGCAGCATAAGTCACCCCTCCACTTT	CASSVGGQHKSPLHF
14	-	TRBV5-1	TRBJ1-2	TRBD1	TGCGCCAGCAGCTTAGCAGGGGGGCACTATGGCTACACCTTC	CASSLAGGHYGYTF
14	-	TRBV19	TRBJ2-2	-	TGTGCCAGTAGTACCTCAGGGTTCTCAGGGGAGCTGTTTTTT	CASSTSGFSGELFF
15	-	TRBV3-1/TRBV3-2	TRBJ2-7	TRBD1	TGTGCCAGCAGCGATGGGGACAGGGCCCCCTACGAGCAGTACTTC	CASSDGDRAPYEQYF
14	-	TRBV2	TRBJ2-1	-	TGTGCCAGCGTAGCGATTCTCTCCTACAATGAGCAGTTCTTC	CASVAILSYNEQFF
14	-	TRBV5-5	TRBJ2-5	TRBD1	TGTGCCAGCAGCCCGGGACAGGGGGTACAGACCCAGTACTTC	CASSPGQGVQTQYF
14	-	TRBV2	TRBJ2-7	-	TGTGCCAGCAGAGTTTACAGGGAGGGCAGCGAGCAGTACTTC	CASRVYREGSEQYF
14	once	TRBV7-2	TRBJ2-5	-	TGTGCCAGCAGCCCCGGCGGTTCGAGAGAGACCCAGTACTTC	CASSPGGSRETQYF
19	-	TRBV4-2	TRBJ2-2	TRBD2	TGTGCCAGCAGCCAAGATGGGACCTTAAGCGGGAGGAGCACCGGGGAGCTGTTTTTT	CASSQDGTLSGRSTGELFF
14	-	TRBV15	TRBJ1-1	TRBD1	TGTGCCACCAGCGCCTACAGGGGATACACTGAAGCTTTCTTT	CATSAYRGYTEAFF
14	-	TRBV7-2	TRBJ1-2	TRBD1	TGTGCCAGCAGCCCCCGACAGGGGCCCAACGGCTACACCTTC	CASSPRQGPNGYTF
15	-	TRBV28	TRBJ2-2	TRBD1	TGTGCCAGCAGTGAATCCCTCGGGACAGGCCTCGATCTGTTTTTT	CASSESLGTGLDLFF
15	-	TRBV7-9	TRBJ1-1	-	TGTGCCAGCAGTTTTATCGTACTAGACAACACTGAAGCTTTCTTT	CASSFIVLDNTEAFF
15	-	TRBV11-2	TRBJ2-7	TRBD1	TGTGCCAGCAGCCTGCGAGACAGGGGTCCCTACGAGCAGTACTTC	CASSLRDRGPYEQYF
13	few	TRBV5-6	TRBJ1-5	-	TGTGCCAGCAGCAGACAGCATTATCAGCCCCAGCATTTT	CASSRQHYQPQHF
13	few	TRBV4-1	TRBJ1-1	-	TGCGCCAGCAGCCGCTGGCGGGGGAACGAAGCTTTCTTT	CASSRWRGNEAFF
16	-	TRBV14	TRBJ2-2	-	TGTGCCAGCAGCCAATTCCAGGGACTGAGCACCGGGGAGCTGTTTTTT	CASSQFQGLSTGELFF
12	-	TRBV2	TRBJ1-4	-	TGTGCCAGCAAGAGGAATAATGAAAAACTGTTTTTT	CASKRNNEKLFF
17	-	TRBV5-1	TRBJ2-7	TRBD1	TGCGCCAGCAGCTTTTTCGGGGCCGTACAGGGGCTCTACGAGCAGTACTTC	CASSFFGAVQGLYEQYF
15	-	TRBV24-1	TRBJ2-5	TRBD1	TGTGCCACCAGTGATTTACACAGGGGGATGGAGACCCAGTACTTC	CATSDLHRGMETQYF
18	-	TRBV28	TRBJ1-5	TRBD1	TGTGCCAGCAGTCCCCGGACAGGAAAGCTATTTAGCAATCAGCCCCAGCATTTT	CASSPRTGKLFSNQPQHF
13	-	TRBV27	TRBJ2-1	-	TGTGCCAGCAGTCCTTCTCCTTACAATGAGCAGTTCTTC	CASSPSPYNEQFF
13	-	TRBV6-5	TRBJ2-5	-	TGTGCCAGCAGTCTCTCGGTTCAAGAGACCCAGTACTTC	CASSLSVQETQYF
13	-	TRBV30	TRBJ2-7	-	TGTGCCTGGAGCAGGACACCAGTCCACGAGCAGTACTTC	CAWSRTPVHEQYF
15	once	TRBV10-3	TRBJ2-3	TRBD1	TGTGCCATCAGTTCACAGGGGTCAGGCACAGATACGCAGTATTTT	CAISSQGSGTDTQYF
15	few	TRBV27	TRBJ1-6	-	TGTGCCAGCAGTCCACTCACGAGCCGTAATTCACCCCTCCACTTT	CASSPLTSRNSPLHF
13	few	TRBV5-1	TRBJ1-2	-	TGCGCCACCTCTCAGGGTGGCGATGATGGCTACACCTTC	CATSQGGDDGYTF
16	few	TRBV4-3	TRBJ1-3	-	TGCGCCAGCAGCCAAGATCGGGTGTCGAGAGGAAACACCATATATTTT	CASSQDRVSRGNTIYF
16	-	TRBV11-3	TRBJ2-7	TRBD1	TGTGCCAGCAGCTTAGCGGGACAGTCAGATCGGGGCGAGCAGTACTTC	CASSLAGQSDRGEQYF
15	once	TRBV5-5	TRBJ1-4	TRBD1	TGTGCCAGCAGCTTGACAGGGGGGCGAGATGAAAAACTGTTTTTT	CASSLTGGRDEKLFF
18	-	TRBV27	TRBJ2-7	-	TGTGCCAGCAACCCCAGGGGCCCGCCAGGGCCGAGCTCCTACGAGCAGTACTTC	CASNPRGPPGPSSYEQYF